This T cell receptor (beta chain) was retrieved from a study of technical replicates of blood from several donors. Generated by immunoSEQ multiplex PCR, the TCRdb table keeps only in-frame clones and is missing some. The sample lists over 70,000 clones, more than 85% occurring once. This clone was found once. CDR3 size: 19 residues. The V end lost 1 base, the J end lost 0 bases, and 20 bases lay between the germline ends. The rearrangement uses TRBV5-3 and TRBJ1-3, with D perhaps TRBD1 (5 bases). TRBV5-3 is flagged as an ORF with uncertain function. The sample taken for sequencing was T cells isolated from PBMCs. The TCR originated in a human donor in good health. The CDR3 DNA sequence: TGTGCCAGAAGCTTGTTTCAGCAGGGTCCCGATACCTCTGGAAACACCATATATTTT. Translation: CARSLFQQGPDTSGNTIYF.